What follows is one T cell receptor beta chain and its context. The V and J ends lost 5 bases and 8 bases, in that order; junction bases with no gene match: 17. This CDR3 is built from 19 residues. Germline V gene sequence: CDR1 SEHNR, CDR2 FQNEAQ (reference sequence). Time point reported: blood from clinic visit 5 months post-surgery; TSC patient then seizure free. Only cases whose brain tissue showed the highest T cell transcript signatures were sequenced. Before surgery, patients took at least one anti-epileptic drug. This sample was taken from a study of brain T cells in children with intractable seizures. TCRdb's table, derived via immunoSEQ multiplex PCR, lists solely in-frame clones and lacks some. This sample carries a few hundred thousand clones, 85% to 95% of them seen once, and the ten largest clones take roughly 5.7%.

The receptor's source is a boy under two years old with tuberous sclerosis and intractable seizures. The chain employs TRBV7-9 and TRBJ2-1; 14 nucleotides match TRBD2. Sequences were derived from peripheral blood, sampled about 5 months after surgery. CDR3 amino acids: CASSPTTGTSGSAIDEQFF. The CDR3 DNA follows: TGTGCCAGCAGCCCCACCACCGGGACTAGCGGGAGCGCAATCGATGAGCAGTTCTTC.